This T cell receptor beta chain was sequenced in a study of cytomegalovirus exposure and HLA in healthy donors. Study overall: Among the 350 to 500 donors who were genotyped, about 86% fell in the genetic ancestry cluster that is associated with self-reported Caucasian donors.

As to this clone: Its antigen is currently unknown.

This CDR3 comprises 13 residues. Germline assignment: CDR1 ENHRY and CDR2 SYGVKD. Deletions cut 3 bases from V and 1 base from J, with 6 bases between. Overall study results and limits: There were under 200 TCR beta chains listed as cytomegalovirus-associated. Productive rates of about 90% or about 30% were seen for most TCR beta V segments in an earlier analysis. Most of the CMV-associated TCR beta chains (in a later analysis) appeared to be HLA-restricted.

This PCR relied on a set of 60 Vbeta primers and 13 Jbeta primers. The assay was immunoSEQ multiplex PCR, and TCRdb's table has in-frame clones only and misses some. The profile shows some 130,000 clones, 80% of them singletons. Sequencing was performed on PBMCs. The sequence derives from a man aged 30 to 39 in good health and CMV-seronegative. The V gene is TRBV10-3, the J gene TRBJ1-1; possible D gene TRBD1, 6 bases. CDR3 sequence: CAISDRGNTEAFF. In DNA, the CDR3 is TGTGCCATCAGTGACAGGGGGAACACTGAAGCTTTCTTT.